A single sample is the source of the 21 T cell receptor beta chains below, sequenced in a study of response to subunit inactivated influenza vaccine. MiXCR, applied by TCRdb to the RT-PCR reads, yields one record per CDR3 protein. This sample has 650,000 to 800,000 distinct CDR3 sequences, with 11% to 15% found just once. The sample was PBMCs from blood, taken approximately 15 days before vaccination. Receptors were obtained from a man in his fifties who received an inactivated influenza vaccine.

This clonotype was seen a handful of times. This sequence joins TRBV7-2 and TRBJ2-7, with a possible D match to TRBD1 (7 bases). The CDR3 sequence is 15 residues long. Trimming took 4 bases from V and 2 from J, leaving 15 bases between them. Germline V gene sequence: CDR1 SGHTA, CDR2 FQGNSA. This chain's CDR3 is CASSSGAGQTYEQYF. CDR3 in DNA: TGTGCCAGCAGCTCCGGGGCGGGACAGACCTACGAGCAGTACTTC. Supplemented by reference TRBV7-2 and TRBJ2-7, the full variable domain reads GAGVSQSPSNKVTEKGKDVELRCDPISGHTALYWYRQSLGQGLEFLIYFQGNSAPDKSGLPSDRFSAERTGGSVSTLTIQRTQQEDSAVYLCASSSGAGQTYEQYFGPGTRLTVT.

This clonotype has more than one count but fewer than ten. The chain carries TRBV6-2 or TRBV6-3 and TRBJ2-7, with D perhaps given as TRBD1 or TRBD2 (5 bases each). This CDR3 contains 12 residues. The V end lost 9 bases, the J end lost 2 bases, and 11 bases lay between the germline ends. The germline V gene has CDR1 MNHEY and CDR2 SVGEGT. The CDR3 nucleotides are TGTGCCAGTGGGGACCTAACCTACGAGCAGTACTTC. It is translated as CASGDLTYEQYF.

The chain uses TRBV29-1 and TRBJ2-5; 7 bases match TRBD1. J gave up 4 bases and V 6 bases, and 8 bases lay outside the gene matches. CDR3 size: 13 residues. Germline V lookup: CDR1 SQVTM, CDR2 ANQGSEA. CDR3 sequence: CSVTGARGETQYF. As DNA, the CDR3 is TGCAGCGTAACAGGGGCGAGAGGAGAGACCCAGTACTTC. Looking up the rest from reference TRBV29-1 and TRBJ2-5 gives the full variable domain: SAVISQKPSRDICQRGTSLTIQCQVDSQVTMMFWYRQQPGQSLTLIATANQGSEATYESGFVIDKFPISRPNLTFSTLTVSNMSPEDSSIYLCSVTGARGETQYFGPGTRLLVL.

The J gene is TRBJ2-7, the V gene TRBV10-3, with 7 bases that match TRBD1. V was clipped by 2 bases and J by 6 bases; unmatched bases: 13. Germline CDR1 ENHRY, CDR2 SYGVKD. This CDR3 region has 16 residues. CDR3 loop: CAISETNPTGSGEQYF. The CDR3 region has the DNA TGTGCCATCAGTGAGACCAACCCGACAGGGAGTGGCGAGCAGTACTTC.

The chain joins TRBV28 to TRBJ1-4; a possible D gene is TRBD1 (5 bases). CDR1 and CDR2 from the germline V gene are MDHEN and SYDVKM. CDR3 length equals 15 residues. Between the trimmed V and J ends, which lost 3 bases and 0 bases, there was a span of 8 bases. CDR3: CASSFRRATNEKLFF. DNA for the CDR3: TGTGCCAGCAGTTTCCGCAGGGCAACTAATGAAAAACTGTTTTTT.

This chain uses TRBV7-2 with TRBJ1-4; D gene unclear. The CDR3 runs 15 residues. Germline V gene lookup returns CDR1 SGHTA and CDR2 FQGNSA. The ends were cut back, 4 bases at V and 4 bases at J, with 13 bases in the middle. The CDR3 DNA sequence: TGTGCCAGCAGCTCCCAACAGACGCATAATGAAAAACTGTTTTTT. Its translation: CASSSQQTHNEKLFF.

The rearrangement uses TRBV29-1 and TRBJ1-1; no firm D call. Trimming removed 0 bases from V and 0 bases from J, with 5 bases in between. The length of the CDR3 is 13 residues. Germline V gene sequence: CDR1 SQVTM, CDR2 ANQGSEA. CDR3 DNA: TGCAGCGTTGAAGAGCCGATGAACACTGAAGCTTTCTTT. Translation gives CSVEEPMNTEAFF.

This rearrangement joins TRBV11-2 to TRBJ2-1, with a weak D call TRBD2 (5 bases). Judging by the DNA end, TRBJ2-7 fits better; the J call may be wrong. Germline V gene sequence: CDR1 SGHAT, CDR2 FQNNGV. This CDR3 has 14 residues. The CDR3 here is CASSFGRRGNEQYF. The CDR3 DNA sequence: TGTGCCAGCAGCTTTGGGAGAAGAGGCAATGAGCAGTACTTC.

CDR3 region: CASSPLWTSANDEQFF. CDR3 DNA sequence: TGTGCCAGCAGCCCCCTATGGACTAGCGCGAACGATGAGCAGTTCTTC. V usage is TRBV7-2 and J usage is TRBJ2-1; 9 bases line up with TRBD2. From germline, CDR1 is SGHTA and CDR2 FQGNSA. Trimming removed 5 bases from V and 8 bases from J; junction bases left unmatched: 13. The CDR3 extends over 16 amino acids.

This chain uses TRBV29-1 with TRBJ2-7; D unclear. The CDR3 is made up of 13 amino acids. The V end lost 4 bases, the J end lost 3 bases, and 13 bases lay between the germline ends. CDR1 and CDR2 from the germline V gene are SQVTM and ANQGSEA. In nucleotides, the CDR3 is TGCAGCGTTGTCGTAGTCTTGGGCTACGAGCAGTACTTC. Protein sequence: CSVVVVLGYEQYF.

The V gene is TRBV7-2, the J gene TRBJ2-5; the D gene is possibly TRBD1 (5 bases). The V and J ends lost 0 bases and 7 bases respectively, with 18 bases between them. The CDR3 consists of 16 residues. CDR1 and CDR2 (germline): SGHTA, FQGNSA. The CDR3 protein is CASSLAGQAPQGTQYF. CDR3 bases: TGTGCCAGCAGCTTAGCGGGCCAGGCTCCGCAGGGGACCCAGTACTTC.

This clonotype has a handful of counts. The CDR3 DNA follows: TGCAGTGCTAGGGCCTTCGGAGCAAACACCATATATTTT. Translated: CSARAFGANTIYF. V gene TRBV20-1 combines with J gene TRBJ1-3; D remains unclear. The CDR3 extends over 13 amino acids. V was cut by 3 bases and J by 6 bases, with 12 bases left in between. Germline V gene data show CDR1 as DFQATT and CDR2 as SNEGSKA (reference sequence).

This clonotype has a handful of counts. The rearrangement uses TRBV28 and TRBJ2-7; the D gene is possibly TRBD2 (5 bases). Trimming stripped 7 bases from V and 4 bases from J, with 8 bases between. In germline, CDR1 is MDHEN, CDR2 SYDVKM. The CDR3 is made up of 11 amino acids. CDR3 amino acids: CASKRRYEQYF. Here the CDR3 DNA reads TGTGCCAGCAAAAGGAGGTACGAGCAGTACTTC.

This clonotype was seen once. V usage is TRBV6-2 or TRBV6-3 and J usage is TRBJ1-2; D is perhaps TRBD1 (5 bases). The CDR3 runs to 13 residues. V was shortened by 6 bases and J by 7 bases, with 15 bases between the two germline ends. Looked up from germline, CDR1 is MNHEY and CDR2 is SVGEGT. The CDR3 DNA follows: TGTGCCAGCAGGTCGGAGGGGACTGTTGGCTACACCTTC. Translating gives CASRSEGTVGYTF.

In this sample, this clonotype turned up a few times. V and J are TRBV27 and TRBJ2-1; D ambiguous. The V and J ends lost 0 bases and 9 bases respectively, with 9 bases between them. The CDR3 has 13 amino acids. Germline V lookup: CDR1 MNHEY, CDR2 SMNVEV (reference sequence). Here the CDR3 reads CASSLSGISEQFF. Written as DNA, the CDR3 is TGTGCCAGCAGTTTATCTGGTATCAGTGAGCAGTTCTTC.

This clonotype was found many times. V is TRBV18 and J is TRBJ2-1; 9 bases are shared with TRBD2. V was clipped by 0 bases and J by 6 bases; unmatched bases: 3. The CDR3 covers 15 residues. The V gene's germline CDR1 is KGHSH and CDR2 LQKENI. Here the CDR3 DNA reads TGTGCCAGCTCACCACCGGGTAGCGGGAGCAATGAGCAGTTCTTC. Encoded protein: CASSPPGSGSNEQFF.

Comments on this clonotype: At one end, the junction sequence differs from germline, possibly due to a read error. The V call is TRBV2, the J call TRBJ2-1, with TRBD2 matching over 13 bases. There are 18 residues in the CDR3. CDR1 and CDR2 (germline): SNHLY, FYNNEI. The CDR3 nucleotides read TGTGCCTGCAGTTTACCCGGACTAGCGGGGGACTCCTACAATGAGCAGTTCTTC. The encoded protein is CACSLPGLAGDSYNEQFF.

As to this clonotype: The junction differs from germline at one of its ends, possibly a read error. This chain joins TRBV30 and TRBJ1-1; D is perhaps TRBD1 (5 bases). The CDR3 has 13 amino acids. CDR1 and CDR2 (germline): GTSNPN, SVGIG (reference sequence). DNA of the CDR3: TGTGCCTGGAATGTGGGGGTGAACACTGAAGCCTTCTTT. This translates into CAWNVGVNTEAFF.

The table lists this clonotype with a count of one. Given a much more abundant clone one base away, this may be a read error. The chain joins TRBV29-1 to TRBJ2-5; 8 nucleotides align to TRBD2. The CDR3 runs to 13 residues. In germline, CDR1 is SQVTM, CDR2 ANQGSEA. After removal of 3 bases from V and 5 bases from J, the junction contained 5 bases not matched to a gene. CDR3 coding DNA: TGCAGCGTTGAGAGCGGGAGAAGGGAGACCCAGTACTTC. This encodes CSVESGRRETQYF.

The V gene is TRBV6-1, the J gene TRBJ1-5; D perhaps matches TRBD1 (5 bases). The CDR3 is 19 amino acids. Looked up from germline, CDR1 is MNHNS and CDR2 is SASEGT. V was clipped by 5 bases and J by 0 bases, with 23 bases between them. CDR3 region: CASSQSSGGVGSSNQPQHF. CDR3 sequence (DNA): TGTGCCAGCAGTCAATCGTCCGGGGGGGTAGGGTCTAGCAATCAGCCCCAGCATTTT.

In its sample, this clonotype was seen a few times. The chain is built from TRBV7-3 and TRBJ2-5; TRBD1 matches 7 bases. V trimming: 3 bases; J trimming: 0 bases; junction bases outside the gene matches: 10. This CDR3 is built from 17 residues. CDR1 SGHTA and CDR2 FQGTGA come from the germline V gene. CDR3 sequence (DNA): TGTGCCAGCAGCTTGATAGGCCGAGGGACAGACCAAGAGACCCAGTACTTC. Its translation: CASSLIGRGTDQETQYF.